This T cell receptor (beta chain) was sequenced during a study of T-cell memory formation after mild COVID-19. V lost 5 bases, J lost 2 bases, and 10 bases lay in between. The germline V gene has CDR1 SNHLY and CDR2 FYNNEI. The CDR3 is 13 residues long. TCRdb re-called the 5' RACE reads through MiXCR, storing one row per CDR3 protein. This repertoire shows some 120,000 distinct CDR3 sequences, approximately 16% found once; its top ten account for around 13%. This sequence originates from an adult woman who had mild COVID-19 (a few samples of this study predate the infection). Cell type and time point are not known. V and J are TRBV2 and TRBJ2-7; TRBD2 is a possible D gene (5 bases). The sample was PBMCs or a T cell subset sorted from them (not recorded which). CDR3 in amino acids: CASSRGLAYEQYF. The CDR3 DNA sequence: TGTGCCAGCAGTCGGGGTCTAGCCTACGAGCAGTACTTC.